The subject of this entry is one T cell receptor beta chain. Authors' processing steps: Cell counts per sample came from amplifying reference gene primers. Profiled with immunoSEQ multiplex PCR; TCRdb holds only in-frame clones, not every one. V and J calls and clone size are given by that table; D and trimming were obtained from the DNA. Of 150,000 to 200,000 clones listed, around nine tenths are singletons. These data come from a study of blood T cell repertoires in COVID-19. Study summary: In each case, the material was cDNA or gDNA derived from T cells, B-cell-depleted T cells, or PBMCs.

In germline, CDR1 is SEHNR, CDR2 FQNEAQ (reference sequence). After removal of 5 bases from V and 7 bases from J, the junction contained 13 bases not matched to a gene. This CDR3 spans 16 amino acids. This sequence was found in a man between 60 and 75 years old with active or convalescent COVID-19. Material for sequencing was peripheral blood. The chain joins TRBV7-9 to TRBJ2-5, with 10 positions matching TRBD2. The CDR3 DNA reads TGTGCCAGCAGCCAGACTCAGCGGGGGGGCCGAGGGACCCAGTACTTC. Amino acids: CASSQTQRGGRGTQYF.